These 27 T cell receptor beta chains originate from one sample sequenced in a study of Graves' ophthalmopathy and Graves' hyperthyroidism. Researchers took RNA transcripts and amplified TCR beta CDR3 regions from them. HTBI-primed RT-PCR formed the first round, and a multiplex PCR formed the second. One entry per CDR3 protein results from TCRdb running MiXCR on the multiplex PCR reads. The table shows around 15,000 distinct CDR3 sequences, with around 46% occurring only once. Sequencing was done on a sample of peripheral blood. The receptors here all came from a woman in her forties with stable Graves' hyperthyroidism.

The chain joins TRBV4-3 to TRBJ2-2; no clear D. Germline assignment: CDR1 LGHNA and CDR2 YSLEER. V was clipped by 0 bases and J by 6 bases, with 8 bases between them. The CDR3 has 14 residues. CDR3 nucleotide sequence: TGCGCCAGCAGCCAAGAAGGCGCTTCCGGGGAGCTGTTTTTT. It yields the protein CASSQEGASGELFF.

This clonotype is labeled medium-sized. The chain employs TRBV7-2 and TRBJ2-3, with a tentative D call TRBD1 (5 bases). Germline CDR1 reads SGHTA; CDR2 reads FQGNSA. The CDR3 is made up of 12 amino acids. Between the trimmed V and J ends, which lost 5 bases and 6 bases, there was a span of 9 bases. The CDR3 bases are TGTGCCAGCAGCAAAGGGGTGGATACGCAGTATTTT. Amino acids: CASSKGVDTQYF. Drawing the rest from reference TRBV7-2 and TRBJ2-3, the complete variable domain is GAGVSQSPSNKVTEKGKDVELRCDPISGHTALYWYRQSLGQGLEFLIYFQGNSAPDKSGLPSDRFSAERTGGSVSTLTIQRTQQEDSAVYLCASSKGVDTQYFGPGTRLTVL.

This clonotype occurred many times. The V gene is TRBV11-2, the J gene TRBJ2-7, with 9 bases aligning to TRBD1. The CDR3 has 18 residues. Trimming at V came to 6 bases and at J to 0 bases, leaving 15 bases not matched to a gene. Germline assignment: CDR1 SGHAT and CDR2 FQNNGV. The CDR3 reads CASSLYWRTGATSYEQYF. For the CDR3, the DNA is TGTGCCAGCAGTCTATACTGGAGGACAGGGGCTACCTCCTACGAGCAGTACTTC. Full variable domain (outside the CDR3, taken from reference TRBV11-2 and TRBJ2-7): EAGVAQSPRYKIIEKRQSVAFWCNPISGHATLYWYQQILGQGPKLLIQFQNNGVVDDSQLPKDRFSAERLKGVDSTLKIQPAKLEDSAVYLCASSLYWRTGATSYEQYFGPGTRLTVT.

Judged by abundance, this clonotype is medium-sized. As DNA, the CDR3 is TGTGCCAGTACGACTCTGCTCCCCTATGGCTACACCTTC. Amino acids: CASTTLLPYGYTF. The chain links TRBV19 to TRBJ1-2, with D uncertain. Trimming took off 7 bases at V and 4 bases at J, with 13 bases between the two ends. Germline CDR1 is LNHDA and CDR2 is SQIVND (reference sequence). The CDR3 contains 13 residues.

This clonotype was detected once. The J gene is TRBJ2-7, the V gene TRBV11-2, with D perhaps TRBD2 (6 bases). The CDR3 has 12 residues. Germline CDR1 and CDR2: SGHAT and FQNNGV. V was clipped by 4 bases and J by 9 bases, with 13 bases between them. The CDR3 spells CASSSPGGLQYF. The DNA for the CDR3 is TGTGCCAGCAGCTCCCCCGGGGGTTTGCAGTACTTC.

This clonotype is categorized as medium-sized. The chain combines TRBV19 with TRBJ1-1; D is ambiguous. V was shortened by 2 bases and J by 6 bases, with 7 bases between the two germline ends. This CDR3 contains 12 residues. Germline-derived CDR1 and CDR2 are LNHDA and SQIVND (reference sequence). CDR3 protein: CASSIMGSEAFF. The CDR3 nucleotides are TGTGCCAGTAGTATAATGGGGTCTGAAGCTTTCTTT.

About this clonotype: An end of the junction does not agree with germline; a read error may underlie this. The chain has TRBV7-2 and TRBJ1-6, with unresolved D. Germline V gives CDR1 SGHTA, CDR2 FQGNSA. The CDR3 is made up of 9 amino acids. The CDR3 loop reads CASSLGTVF. CDR3 nucleotides: TGTGCCAGCAGCTTAGGCACAGTCTTT.

CDR3 sequence: CASSKDRVPVLSRSGANVLTF. The CDR3 nucleotides are TGTGCCAGCAGTAAAGACAGGGTTCCCGTTCTAAGTAGGTCTGGGGCCAACGTCCTGACTTTC. V and J are TRBV7-2 and TRBJ2-6, with TRBD1 matching 7 bases. The CDR3 sequence is 21 residues long. The V gene's germline CDR1 is SGHTA and CDR2 FQGNSA. The V segment lost 6 bases and the J segment 1 base; nucleotides outside the gene matches: 21.

The count of this clonotype is one. In DNA, the CDR3 is TGTGCCAGCAGTGACCCCAGACAGGGTGGTCACATTCAGTACTTC. Residues: CASSDPRQGGHIQYF. The rearrangement uses TRBV25-1 and TRBJ2-4, with TRBD1 matching over 7 bases. The CDR3 length is 15 residues. Germline trimming cut 3 bases from V and 8 bases from J; bases unmatched to any gene: 10. CDR1 and CDR2 (germline): MGHDK, SYGVNS.

This clonotype was detected many times. The V call is TRBV5-5, the J call TRBJ2-6, with D unclear. V lost 2 bases and J 0 bases, leaving 6 bases between the germline ends. This CDR3 has 15 residues. Per the germline V gene, CDR1 is SGHKS and CDR2 is YYEKEE (reference sequence). The CDR3 here is CASSFLASGANVLTF. For the CDR3, the DNA is TGTGCCAGCAGCTTCCTGGCCTCTGGGGCCAACGTCCTGACTTTC.

In this sample, this clonotype turned up a few times. This sequence joins TRBV4-2 and TRBJ1-1, with 8 positions matching TRBD1. The V gene's germline CDR1 is LGHNA and CDR2 YNFKEQ. CDR3 length: 14 amino acids. The J segment lost 7 bases and the V segment lost 4 bases, leaving 8 bases of the junction unmatched. CDR3 bases: TGTGCCAGCAGCCTGCAGGGGGCCGAGGTTGAAGCTTTCTTT. Its translation is CASSLQGAEVEAFF.

Note on this clonotype: Given a much more abundant clone one base away, this may be a read error. J is TRBJ2-7 and V is TRBV10-3; 9 bases align to TRBD2. The germline V gene has CDR1 ENHRY and CDR2 SYGVKD. CDR3 size: 14 residues. The CDR3 nucleotides read TGTGCCAGCAGTGCCGGGACTAGCTATTACGAGCGGTACTTC. It translates to CASSAGTSYYERYF.

In its sample, this clonotype is medium-sized. The chain recombines TRBV24-1 with TRBJ1-5, with D uncertain. CDR1 and CDR2 (germline): KGHDR, SFDVKD. Trimming removed 7 bases from V and 4 bases from J, with 7 bases in between. The CDR3 spans 12 residues. As DNA, the CDR3 is TGTGCCACCAGCCGCGGGAATCAGCCCCAGCATTTT. This translates into CATSRGNQPQHF.

The V and J genes are TRBV15 and TRBJ2-2; possible D gene TRBD1, 6 bases. This CDR3 is built from 15 residues. In germline, CDR1 is LNHNV, CDR2 YYDKDF (reference sequence). V shed 3 bases and J shed 1 base, with 9 bases lying between them. In nucleotides, the CDR3 is TGTGCCACCAGCAGGGCGACAGGGAACACCGGGGAGCTGTTTTTT. This codes for CATSRATGNTGELFF.

The J gene is TRBJ1-6, the V gene TRBV6-4, with 9 bases fitting TRBD1. Germline V gives CDR1 MRHNA, CDR2 SNTAGT. Trimming at V came to 4 bases and at J to 10 bases, leaving 5 bases not matched to a gene. The CDR3 is made up of 14 amino acids. CDR3: CASSATGGKSPLHF. CDR3 DNA sequence: TGTGCCAGCAGTGCTACAGGGGGCAAATCACCCCTCCACTTT.

This clonotype was observed a few times. The J gene is TRBJ2-6, the V gene TRBV4-3, with TRBD2 matching over 7 bases. The ends lost 0 bases at V and 2 bases at J; junction bases unmatched: 1. Per germline, CDR1 LGHNA and CDR2 YSLEER. The CDR3 runs to 16 residues. This CDR3 reads CASSQDGGAGANVLTF. DNA for the CDR3: TGCGCCAGCAGCCAAGATGGGGGGGCTGGGGCCAACGTCCTGACTTTC.

As concerns this clonotype: The missing conserved phenylalanine or tryptophan at the end of this CDR3 makes a read error likely. The CDR3 here is CASRGGWTGSEAFC. For the CDR3, the DNA is TGTGCCAGCAGGGGAGGGTGGACAGGTTCTGAAGCTTTCTGT. This chain links TRBV6-5 with TRBJ1-1; 7 bases line up with TRBD1. Losses at the gene ends were 6 bases for V and 6 bases for J; bases not matched to a gene: 10. CDR1 is MNHEY, CDR2 SVGAGI, per germline. The CDR3 loop spans 14 amino acids.

A few counts support this clonotype. The chain is built from TRBV18 and TRBJ2-5, with TRBD2 matching 7 bases. The V gene end was trimmed by 2 bases and the J gene end by 4 bases; junction bases not matched to a gene: 4. CDR3 length: 14 amino acids. Germline V gene sequence: CDR1 KGHSH, CDR2 LQKENI. The CDR3 nucleotides are TGTGCCAGCTCACCAGGCGGGAGTCGAGAGACCCAGTACTTC. This translates into CASSPGGSRETQYF.

J is TRBJ2-3 and V is TRBV20-1, with D hard to call. There are 12 residues in the CDR3. V was trimmed by 6 bases and J by 0 bases, leaving 7 bases between them. The germline V gene encodes CDR1 DFQATT and CDR2 SNEGSKA (reference sequence). The CDR3 is CSAPTSTDTQYF. The CDR3 DNA follows: TGCAGTGCCCCAACAAGCACAGATACGCAGTATTTT.

The rearrangement joins TRBV25-1 to TRBJ2-2, with a tentative D call TRBD2 (5 bases). CDR1 is MGHDK and CDR2 is SYGVNS in the germline V gene. V was clipped by 3 bases and J by 6 bases, with 11 bases between them. The CDR3 is 14 amino acids. The CDR3 nucleotides read TGTGCCAGCAGTGATGGGTACGGGGCCGGGGAGCTGTTTTTT. It encodes CASSDGYGAGELFF.

The genes are TRBV9 and TRBJ2-1, with TRBD1 matching over 11 bases. Per the germline V gene, CDR1 is SGDLS and CDR2 is YYNGEE. This CDR3 has 16 residues. V lost 4 bases to trimming and J lost 2 bases; unmatched junction nucleotides: 5. This CDR3 reads CASSPTGQGAYNEQFF. DNA of the CDR3: TGTGCCAGCAGCCCCACGGGACAGGGGGCCTACAATGAGCAGTTCTTC.

This clonotype was observed many times. This chain uses TRBV9 with TRBJ2-5, with D perhaps TRBD1 (6 bases). CDR1 is SGDLS, CDR2 YYNGEE, per germline. V shed 0 bases and J shed 2 bases, with 11 bases lying between them. The CDR3 totals 15 residues. The CDR3 DNA reads as TGTGCCAGCAGCGTAGAAGGACAGAAACAAGAGACCCAGTACTTC. Its translation: CASSVEGQKQETQYF. The full variable domain, rest sourced from reference TRBV9 and TRBJ2-5, is DSGVTQTPKHLITATGQRVTLRCSPRSGDLSVYWYQQSLDQGLQFLIQYYNGEERAKGNILERFSAQQFPDLHSELNLSSLELGDSALYFCASSVEGQKQETQYFGPGTRLLVL.

This clonotype was seen a few times. The chain has TRBV6-2 or TRBV6-3 and TRBJ1-2, with a possible D match to TRBD1 (6 bases). The CDR3 runs to 14 residues. CDR1 and CDR2 from the germline V gene are MNHEY and SVGEGT. V lost 0 bases and J lost 4, with 9 bases in between. The CDR3 region is CASSYSGGSYGYTF. The DNA of the CDR3 is TGTGCCAGCAGTTACTCAGGGGGATCCTATGGCTACACCTTC.

By sample fraction, this clonotype is medium-sized (0.01 to 0.1%). The V and J genes are TRBV2 and TRBJ1-1; unclear D gene. Germline CDR1 reads SNHLY; CDR2 reads FYNNEI. There are 14 residues in the CDR3. V lost 5 bases to trimming and J lost 0 bases, with 10 bases between them. CDR3 coding DNA: TGTGCCAGCAGTCTCGACGGATTGAACACTGAAGCTTTCTTT. Its protein is CASSLDGLNTEAFF. The full variable domain, its missing parts supplied by reference TRBV2 and TRBJ1-1, is EPEVTQTPSHQVTQMGQEVILRCVPISNHLYFYWYRQILGQKVEFLVSFYNNEISEKSEIFDDQFSVERPDGSNFTLKIRSTKLEDSAMYFCASSLDGLNTEAFFGQGTRLTVV.

In its sample, this clonotype was seen a few times. The chain links TRBV19 to TRBJ1-5; a possible D gene is TRBD1 (5 bases). Trimming took 10 bases from V and 1 from J, leaving 11 bases between them. The germline V gene encodes CDR1 LNHDA and CDR2 SQIVND (reference sequence). The CDR3 contains 13 residues. In DNA form, the CDR3 reads TGTGCCACCTCGGACAACAGCAATCAGCCCCAGCATTTT. Translation gives CATSDNSNQPQHF.

V and J are TRBV9 and TRBJ2-3, with a tentative D call TRBD2 (5 bases). Germline assignment: CDR1 SGDLS and CDR2 YYNGEE. There are 14 residues in the CDR3. Trimming shortened V by 3 bases and J by 3 bases, and 11 bases separated the two germline ends. The CDR3 sequence: CASSERLATDTQYF. CDR3 coding DNA: TGTGCCAGCAGCGAGAGGCTAGCTACAGATACGCAGTATTTT.

Only a few counts were recorded for this clonotype. The V gene is TRBV5-6, the J gene TRBJ2-7; the match to TRBD1 covers 9 bases. V shed 6 bases and J 6 bases; nucleotides not matched to a gene: 10. The germline V gene has CDR1 SGHDT and CDR2 YYEEEE. This CDR3 region has 14 residues. The CDR3 DNA is TGTGCCAGCACCCGAGACAGGGGGGCCGGCGAGCAGTACTTC. Translated: CASTRDRGAGEQYF.